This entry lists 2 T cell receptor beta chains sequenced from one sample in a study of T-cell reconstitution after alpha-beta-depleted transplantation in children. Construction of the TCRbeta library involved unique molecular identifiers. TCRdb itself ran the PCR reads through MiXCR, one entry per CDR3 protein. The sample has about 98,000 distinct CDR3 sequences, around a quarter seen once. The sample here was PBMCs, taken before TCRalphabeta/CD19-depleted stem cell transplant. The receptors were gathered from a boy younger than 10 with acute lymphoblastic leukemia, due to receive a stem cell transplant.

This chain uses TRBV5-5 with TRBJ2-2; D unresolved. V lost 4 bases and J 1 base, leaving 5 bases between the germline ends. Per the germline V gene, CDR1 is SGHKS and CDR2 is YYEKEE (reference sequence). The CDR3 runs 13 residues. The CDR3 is CASSEQNTGELFF. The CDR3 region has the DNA TGTGCCAGCAGCGAACAGAACACCGGGGAGCTGTTTTTT.

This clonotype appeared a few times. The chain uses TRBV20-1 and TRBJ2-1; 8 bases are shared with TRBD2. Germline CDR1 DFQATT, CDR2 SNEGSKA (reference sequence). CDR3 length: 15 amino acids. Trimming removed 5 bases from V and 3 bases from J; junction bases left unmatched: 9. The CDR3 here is CSARKTSGVYNEQFF. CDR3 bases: TGCAGTGCTCGTAAAACTAGCGGAGTCTACAATGAGCAGTTCTTC.